The 18 T cell receptor beta chains listed next were all sequenced from one sample in a study of T cells in Graves' hyperthyroidism and ophthalmopathy. The CDR3 regions of TCR beta were amplified from RNA transcripts. HTBI primers drove first-round RT-PCR of the TCR CDR3. One entry per CDR3 protein, called by TCRdb with MiXCR from the multiplex PCR reads. This sample has some 490,000 distinct CDR3 sequences, with under 25% found just once. The source material was blood. The receptors come from a woman in her 70s with Graves' ophthalmopathy.

Only a few counts were recorded for this clonotype. The rearrangement links TRBV5-6 to TRBJ2-1; D is possibly TRBD2 (6 bases). This CDR3 contains 18 residues. With 0 bases removed from V and 9 bases from J, the gap between germline ends came to 25 bases. The V gene's germline CDR1 is SGHDT and CDR2 YYEEEE. CDR3 protein: CASSLAILGGPLYGEQFF. For the CDR3, the DNA is TGTGCCAGCAGCTTGGCGATTCTCGGGGGACCGCTCTACGGTGAGCAGTTCTTC.

The table lists this clonotype with many counts. This rearrangement joins TRBV29-1 to TRBJ2-1; TRBD2 matches 11 bases. Germline CDR1 reads SQVTM; CDR2 reads ANQGSEA. The CDR3 runs to 14 residues. The ends lost 7 bases at V and 3 bases at J; junction bases unmatched: 5. CDR3 amino acids: CSARLAGYYNEQFF. The CDR3 DNA reads as TGCAGCGCTAGACTAGCGGGATACTACAATGAGCAGTTCTTC.

The J gene is TRBJ1-2, the V gene TRBV6-1; 7 nucleotides agree with TRBD1. The CDR3 length is 16 residues. V lost 0 bases, J lost 4 bases, and 8 bases stayed unmatched. The germline V gene has CDR1 MNHNS and CDR2 SASEGT. The CDR3 loop is CASSEAAKGGSYGYTF. The CDR3 DNA reads TGTGCCAGCAGTGAAGCGGCAAAAGGGGGCAGCTATGGCTACACCTTC.

The V call is TRBV18, the J call TRBJ1-4; D is possibly TRBD1 (6 bases). With 3 bases removed from V and 4 bases from J, the gap between germline ends came to 12 bases. The CDR3 sequence is 15 residues long. Germline V CDR1 and CDR2: KGHSH, LQKENI. This CDR3 is CASSPWDISNEKLFF. The CDR3 DNA follows: TGTGCCAGCTCACCTTGGGACATAAGTAATGAAAAACTGTTTTTT.

The chain recombines TRBV19 with TRBJ2-1; 7 bases fit TRBD2. CDR3 length: 14 residues. J lost 1 base, V lost 5 bases, and 2 bases had no gene match. Germline V lookup: CDR1 LNHDA, CDR2 SQIVND (reference sequence). The CDR3, as DNA: TGTGCCAGTAGTCGGGACTATTCCTACAATGAGCAGTTCTTC. It encodes CASSRDYSYNEQFF.

The chain recombines TRBV6-2 or TRBV6-3 with TRBJ2-1, with D perhaps matching TRBD2 (6 bases). The CDR3 contains 17 residues. Trimming cost V 5 bases and J 1 base, with 18 bases left between them. From germline, CDR1 is MNHEY and CDR2 SVGEGT. The chain's CDR3 is CASSPGLPDNSYNEQFF. CDR3 bases: TGTGCCAGCAGTCCCGGACTACCCGACAATTCCTACAATGAGCAGTTCTTC.

This clonotype was detected a few times. The chain joins TRBV5-1 to TRBJ2-1; 10 positions match TRBD2. Germline CDR1 SGHRS, CDR2 YFSETQ. The V gene end was trimmed by 6 bases and the J gene end by 0 bases; junction bases not matched to a gene: 15. The CDR3 runs 19 residues. CDR3 bases: TGCGCCAGCACCTTCTTTGCCGGGACTAGCGTCCGCTCCTACAATGAGCAGTTCTTC. Encoded protein: CASTFFAGTSVRSYNEQFF. The full variable domain, its missing parts supplied by reference TRBV5-1 and TRBJ2-1, is KAGVTQTPRYLIKTRGQQVTLSCSPISGHRSVSWYQQTPGQGLQFLFEYFSETQRNKGNFPGRFSGRQFSNSRSEMNVSTLELGDSALYLCASTFFAGTSVRSYNEQFFGPGTRLTVL.

This clonotype was seen at least ten times. The chain links TRBV28 to TRBJ1-1; D is unresolved. Looked up from germline, CDR1 is MDHEN and CDR2 is SYDVKM. There are 15 residues in the CDR3. V was pared by 3 bases and J by 0 bases, with 11 bases between. The chain's CDR3 is CASSFLGRMNTEAFF. The DNA for the CDR3 is TGTGCCAGCAGTTTCTTAGGCAGGATGAACACTGAAGCTTTCTTT. Using reference TRBV28 and TRBJ1-1 for the parts outside the CDR3, the full variable domain is DVKVTQSSRYLVKRTGEKVFLECVQDMDHENMFWYRQDPGLGLRLIYFSYDVKMKEKGDIPEGYSVSREKKERFSLILESASTNQTSMYLCASSFLGRMNTEAFFGQGTRLTVV.

The chain is built from TRBV11-2 and TRBJ2-2, with 11 bases identical to TRBD1. Trimming removed 3 bases from V and 5 bases from J; junction bases left unmatched: 8. Germline V gene data show CDR1 as SGHAT and CDR2 as FQNNGV. The CDR3 covers 17 residues. DNA of the CDR3: TGTGCCAGCAGCTTTCAGCCCGGGACAGGGGGGACCGGGGAGCTGTTTTTT. Amino acid sequence: CASSFQPGTGGTGELFF.

This clonotype was detected only a few times. In DNA form, the CDR3 reads TGTGCCACCAGCAGAGATTTCAAGCGGGGCACTGAAGCTTTCTTT. Protein sequence: CATSRDFKRGTEAFF. The gene calls are TRBV15 and TRBJ1-1; no clear D gene. The CDR3 length is 15 residues. The V end lost 0 bases, the J end lost 4 bases, and 12 bases lay between the germline ends. Germline values: CDR1 LNHNV, CDR2 YYDKDF (reference sequence).

This clonotype occurred many times. V is TRBV11-2 and J is TRBJ2-2, with 10 nucleotides matching TRBD2. V lost 5 bases to trimming and J lost 3 bases; unmatched junction nucleotides: 12. The CDR3 is 18 residues long. Per germline, CDR1 SGHAT and CDR2 FQNNGV. The CDR3 loop reads CASSLTHPSGSHTGELFF. The CDR3 region has the DNA TGTGCCAGCAGCCTCACCCACCCTAGCGGGAGCCACACCGGGGAGCTGTTTTTT.

The V gene is TRBV20-1, the J gene TRBJ1-5; D may be TRBD1 (5 bases). V lost 3 bases and J lost 5, with 11 bases in between. The length of the CDR3 is 13 residues. Germline CDR1 reads DFQATT; CDR2 reads SNEGSKA (reference sequence). The CDR3 loop is CSARGTLDQPQHF. As DNA, the CDR3 is TGCAGTGCTAGGGGGACTCTTGATCAGCCCCAGCATTTT.

This chain links TRBV28 with TRBJ2-7; 8 positions agree with TRBD1. The CDR3 spans 14 residues. The V gene's germline CDR1 is MDHEN and CDR2 SYDVKM. The trim removed 7 bases at V and 2 bases at J, leaving 7 bases unmatched. In DNA form, the CDR3 reads TGTGCCAGCATGGCGGACAGGGTCACCTACGAGCAGTACTTC. Amino acids: CASMADRVTYEQYF.

The CDR3 reads CASSYGGGLPGAFF. CDR3 DNA sequence: TGTGCCAGCAGTTACGGTGGGGGATTACCTGGAGCTTTCTTT. V and J are TRBV6-5 and TRBJ1-1, with D possibly TRBD1 on 5 matching bases. V dropped 2 bases and J dropped 10 bases, with 17 bases sitting between them. This CDR3 spans 14 amino acids. Per the germline V gene, CDR1 is MNHEY and CDR2 is SVGAGI.

This clonotype was counted only a few times. This chain links TRBV7-2 with TRBJ1-5; D possibly corresponds to TRBD1 (6 bases). The length of the CDR3 is 14 residues. The V end lost 5 bases, the J end lost 3 bases, and 11 bases lay between the germline ends. The germline CDR1 and CDR2 sequences are SGHTA and FQGNSA. CDR3 in amino acids: CASSLGHNNQPQHF. In DNA, the CDR3 is TGTGCCAGCAGCCTGGGACATAACAATCAGCCCCAGCATTTT.

The table lists this clonotype with a few counts. The J gene is TRBJ2-1, the V gene TRBV5-6, with a tentative D call TRBD2 (6 bases). V dropped 3 bases and J dropped 7 bases, with 8 bases sitting between them. The CDR3 consists of 12 residues. Looked up from germline, CDR1 is SGHDT and CDR2 is YYEEEE. CDR3 protein: CASSWDLNEQFF. CDR3 DNA sequence: TGTGCCAGCAGCTGGGACTTAAATGAGCAGTTCTTC.

In this sample, this clonotype turned up a few times. CDR3 sequence reads: CASSFSSQGGTEAFF. The CDR3 DNA reads as TGTGCCAGCAGCTTCTCGTCACAGGGAGGCACTGAAGCTTTCTTT. The rearrangement uses TRBV11-1 and TRBJ1-1, with D possibly being TRBD1 (6 bases). The CDR3 extends over 15 amino acids. Germline loops: CDR1 SGHAT, CDR2 FQDESV (reference sequence). The V end lost 3 bases, the J end lost 4 bases, and 15 bases lay between the germline ends.

Turning to this clonotype: A read error may account for a junction end that differs from germline. The rearrangement uses TRBV7-7 and TRBJ2-5; 9 nucleotides agree with TRBD2. CDR1 and CDR2 (germline): SSHAT, FNYEAQ (reference sequence). The CDR3 runs to 14 residues. CDR3 residues: CASRPWREGETQYF. The CDR3 bases are TGTGCTAGCAGACCTTGGCGGGAGGGGGAGACCCAGTACTTC.